Following are 13 T cell receptor beta chains from one sample sequenced in a study of regulatory T cells in long-lasting Graves disease. Sequencing libraries for TCR beta were prepared with iRepertoire HTBI primers and Arm-PCR of CDR3 regions. TCRdb passed the multiplex PCR reads through MiXCR, listing each CDR3 protein once. The sample carries almost 350,000 distinct CDR3 sequences, about 19% recorded once. Time point described: persistent/refractory GD, antithyroid drugs over 5 years with positive TRAb. After RNA was extracted from PBMCs, the TCR library was made from it. Source: peripheral blood mononuclear cells (PBMCs), taken when the disease was refractory, from a patient treated with antithyroid drugs. The receptor source for this set is a female donor with Graves disease.

Only a few counts were recorded for this clonotype. The gene calls are TRBV14 and TRBJ1-1, with D perhaps TRBD1 (5 bases). The V end was cut by 4 bases, the J end by 6 bases, with 15 bases between. The CDR3 runs 14 residues. CDR1 is SGHDN, CDR2 FVKESK, per germline. CDR3 nucleotides: TGTGCCAGCAGCCCCCTCGGGGGAAGGGCTGAAGCTTTCTTT. Its protein product is CASSPLGGRAEAFF. The complete variable domain, with remaining parts taken from reference TRBV14 and TRBJ1-1, reads EAGVTQFPSHSVIEKGQTVTLRCDPISGHDNLYWYRRVMGKEIKFLLHFVKESKQDESGMPNNRFLAERTGGTYSTLKVQPAELEDSGVYFCASSPLGGRAEAFFGQGTRLTVV.

Turning to this clonotype: With a much larger clone just one base away, this may be a read error. The V gene is TRBV6-5, the J gene TRBJ1-4; 10 nucleotides match TRBD1. The CDR3 spans 16 residues. Germline lookup yields CDR1 MNHEY and CDR2 SVGAGI. The CDR3: CASSYGTGATNEKLLF. The CDR3 nucleotides read TGTGCCAGCAGTTACGGGACAGGGGCGACTAATGAAAAACTGCTTTTT.

This clonotype was seen at least ten times. The V call is TRBV11-3, the J call TRBJ1-1, with a possible D match to TRBD1 (6 bases). CDR3 length equals 14 residues. Trimming took off 5 bases at V and 6 bases at J, with 16 bases between the two ends. CDR1 is SGHNT, CDR2 YENEEA, per germline. The CDR3 loop is CASSPSGRGPEAFF. CDR3 nucleotide sequence: TGTGCCAGCAGCCCCTCGGGCAGGGGACCTGAAGCTTTCTTT. Variable domain in full (rest from reference TRBV11-3 and TRBJ1-1): EAGVVQSPRYKIIEKKQPVAFWCNPISGHNTLYWYLQNLGQGPELLIRYENEEAVDDSQLPKDRFSAERLKGVDSTLKIQPAELGDSAVYLCASSPSGRGPEAFFGQGTRLTVV.

This clonotype turned up a few times. V gene TRBV6-1 combines with J gene TRBJ1-1, with D unclear. V lost 11 bases and J 8 bases, leaving 18 bases between the germline ends. This CDR3 comprises 12 residues. CDR1 is MNHNS and CDR2 is SASEGT in the germline V gene. In DNA form, the CDR3 reads TGTGCCTCCACAGACACGGCCCAAGAAGCTTTCTTT. Encoded protein: CASTDTAQEAFF.

This clonotype was detected ten times or more. The CDR3 region is CASSFIGGKNIQYF. Here the CDR3 DNA reads TGTGCCAGCAGTTTTATCGGTGGGAAAAACATTCAGTACTTC. This rearrangement joins TRBV27 to TRBJ2-4, with no clear D. V was clipped by 3 bases and J by 4 bases, with 10 bases between them. The CDR3 extends over 14 amino acids. Germline values: CDR1 MNHEY, CDR2 SMNVEV (reference sequence).

This clonotype was observed many times. This CDR3 reads CAWSGTRNTGELFF. For the CDR3, the DNA is TGTGCCTGGAGTGGAACTAGAAACACCGGGGAGCTGTTTTTT. The rearrangement links TRBV30 to TRBJ2-2; weak D call: TRBD2 (5 bases). Trimming removed 1 base from V and 2 bases from J, with 8 bases in between. This CDR3 region has 14 residues. CDR1 GTSNPN and CDR2 SVGIG come from the germline V gene (reference sequence).

V and J are TRBV29-1 and TRBJ1-4, with 10 bases lining up with TRBD1. The CDR3 is 16 amino acids. Germline lookup yields CDR1 SQVTM and CDR2 ANQGSEA. V shed 6 bases, J shed 2 bases, and the junction held 9 bases outside the gene matches. The DNA of the CDR3 is TGCAGCGTGTCCCGGGACAGGGGCCGTACTAATGAAAAACTGTTTTTT. Encoded protein: CSVSRDRGRTNEKLFF.

This clonotype was picked up many times. This chain connects TRBV20-1 to TRBJ1-2, with D unresolved. Looked up from germline, CDR1 is DFQATT and CDR2 is SNEGSKA (reference sequence). Between the trimmed V and J ends, which lost 6 bases and 2 bases, there was a span of 10 bases. This CDR3 has 12 residues. The CDR3 loop reads CSAILANYGYTF. CDR3 bases: TGCAGTGCCATCCTAGCCAACTATGGCTACACCTTC.

This clonotype was seen repeatedly, ten times or more. In nucleotides, the CDR3 is TGTGCCAGCAGCATCGAACTAATGAACACTGAAGCTTTCTTT. This encodes CASSIELMNTEAFF. The chain employs TRBV28 and TRBJ1-1; D uncertain. Germline assignment: CDR1 MDHEN and CDR2 SYDVKM. Trimming pared 6 bases from V and 0 bases from J, leaving 11 bases between. The CDR3 runs to 14 residues.

This clonotype was seen only a few times. V usage is TRBV5-1 and J usage is TRBJ1-6; no clear D gene. Trimming took off 4 bases at V and 9 bases at J, with 20 bases between the two ends. The CDR3 totals 16 residues. Germline values: CDR1 SGHRS, CDR2 YFSETQ. In DNA, the CDR3 is TGCGCCAGCAGCCGCTTAGAACCCACGGGTATTTCACCCCTCCACTTT. Residues: CASSRLEPTGISPLHF.

The chain couples TRBV2 to TRBJ2-7; 7 bases line up with TRBD1. Unmatched junction bases numbered 8, after V lost 6 bases and J lost 0 bases. The CDR3 totals 15 residues. Germline lookup yields CDR1 SNHLY and CDR2 FYNNEI. The CDR3 region has the DNA TGTGCCAGCAGATCAGGACAGGCGTTCTCCTACGAGCAGTACTTC. Protein: CASRSGQAFSYEQYF.

By sample share, this clonotype is medium-sized (0.01 to 0.1%). The chain carries TRBV28 and TRBJ1-1, with D perhaps matching TRBD1 (5 bases). In germline, CDR1 is MDHEN, CDR2 SYDVKM. The V end was cut by 2 bases, the J end by 5 bases, with 15 bases between. This CDR3 is 15 amino acids long. The CDR3 region is CASSLQGGGRTEAFF. CDR3 bases: TGTGCCAGCAGTTTACAGGGTGGGGGTCGTACTGAAGCTTTCTTT.

The CDR3 DNA follows: TGTGCCAGCAGTTATGGTGGGTGGGCCAGGAACACTGAAGCTTTCTTT. Protein product: CASSYGGWARNTEAFF. The V gene is TRBV6-2 or TRBV6-3, the J gene TRBJ1-1; D call uncertain. The CDR3 runs 16 residues. The germline V and J ends were trimmed by 3 bases and 1 base, with 15 bases remaining between them. CDR1 is MNHEY and CDR2 is SVGEGT in the germline V gene.